This entry describes one T cell receptor (beta chain). This entry comes from a study of blood T cell repertoires in COVID-19. About the study: There were acute and convalescent COVID-19 samples, and they came from the United States, Italy and Spain. The analysed material was cDNA or gDNA that came from T cells, B-cell-depleted T cells, or PBMCs.

The table came from immunoSEQ multiplex PCR; TCRdb's copy has only in-frame clones and leaves some out. The sample records 200,000 to 250,000 clones, about 86% being singletons. The CDR3 sequence is 15 residues long. J gave up 3 bases and V 5 bases, and 10 bases lay outside the gene matches. CDR1 and CDR2 from the germline V gene are LNHDA and SQIVND (reference sequence). The chain has TRBV19 and TRBJ2-7, with TRBD1 matching over 7 bases. Sequenced material: peripheral blood. The TCR was taken from a man aged 18 to 29 with active or convalescent COVID-19. The CDR3: CASSVTTGQVYEQYF. The CDR3 DNA follows: TGTGCCAGTAGTGTTACCACCGGACAGGTCTACGAGCAGTACTTC.